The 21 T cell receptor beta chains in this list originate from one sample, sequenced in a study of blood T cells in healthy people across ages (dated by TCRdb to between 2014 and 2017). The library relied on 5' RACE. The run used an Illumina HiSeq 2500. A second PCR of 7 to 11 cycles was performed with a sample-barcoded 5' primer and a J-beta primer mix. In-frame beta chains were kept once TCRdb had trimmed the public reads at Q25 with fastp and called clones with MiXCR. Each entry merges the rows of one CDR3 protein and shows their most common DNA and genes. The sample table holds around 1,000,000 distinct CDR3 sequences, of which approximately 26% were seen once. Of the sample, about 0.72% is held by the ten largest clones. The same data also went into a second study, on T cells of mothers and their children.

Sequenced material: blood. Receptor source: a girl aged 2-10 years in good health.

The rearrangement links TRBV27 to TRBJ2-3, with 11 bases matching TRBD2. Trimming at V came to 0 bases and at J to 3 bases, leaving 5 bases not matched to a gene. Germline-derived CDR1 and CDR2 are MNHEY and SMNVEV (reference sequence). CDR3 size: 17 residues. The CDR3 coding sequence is TGTGCCAGCAGTTTATCCGGCCGACTAGCGGGGACAGATACGCAGTATTTT. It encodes CASSLSGRLAGTDTQYF.

CDR3 loop: CASSYVGTPNRPYYEQYF. The CDR3 bases are TGTGCCAGCAGTTATGTGGGGACACCCAACCGACCTTACTACGAGCAGTACTTC. The chain is built from TRBV6-5 and TRBJ2-7; D is perhaps TRBD1 (6 bases). In germline, CDR1 is MNHEY, CDR2 SVGAGI. Trimming took off 3 bases at V and 3 bases at J, with 24 bases between the two ends. The CDR3 runs 18 residues.

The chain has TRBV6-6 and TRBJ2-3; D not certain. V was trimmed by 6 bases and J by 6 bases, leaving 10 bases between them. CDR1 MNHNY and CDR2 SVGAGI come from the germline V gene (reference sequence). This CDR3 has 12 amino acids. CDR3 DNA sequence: TGTGCCAGCAGCCCTAAATGGGATACGCAGTATTTT. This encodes CASSPKWDTQYF.

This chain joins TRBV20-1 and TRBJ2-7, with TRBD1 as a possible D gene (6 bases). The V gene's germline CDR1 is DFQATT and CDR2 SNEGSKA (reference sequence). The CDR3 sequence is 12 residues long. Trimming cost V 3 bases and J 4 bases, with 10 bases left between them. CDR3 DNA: TGCAGTGCTAGCCCAGGGGAGTACGAGCAGTACTTC. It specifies CSASPGEYEQYF.

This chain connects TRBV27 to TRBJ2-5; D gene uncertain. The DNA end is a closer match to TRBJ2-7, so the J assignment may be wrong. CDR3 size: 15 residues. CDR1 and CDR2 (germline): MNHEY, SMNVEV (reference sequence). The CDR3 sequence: CASSSVGFQLYEQYF. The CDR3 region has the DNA TGTGCCAGCAGCTCGGTGGGGTTCCAGCTCTACGAGCAGTACTTC.

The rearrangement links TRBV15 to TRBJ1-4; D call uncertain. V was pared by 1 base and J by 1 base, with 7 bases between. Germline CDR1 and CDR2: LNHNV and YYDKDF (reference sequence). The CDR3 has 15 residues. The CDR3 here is CATSRVGETNEKLFF. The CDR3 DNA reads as TGTGCCACCAGCAGAGTCGGAGAAACTAATGAAAAACTGTTTTTT.

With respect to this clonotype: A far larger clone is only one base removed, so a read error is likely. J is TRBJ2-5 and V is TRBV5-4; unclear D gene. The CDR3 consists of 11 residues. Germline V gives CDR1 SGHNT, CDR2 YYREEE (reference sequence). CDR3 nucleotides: TGTGCCAGCAGCACCCAAGAGACCCAGCACTTC. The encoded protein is CASSTQETQHF.

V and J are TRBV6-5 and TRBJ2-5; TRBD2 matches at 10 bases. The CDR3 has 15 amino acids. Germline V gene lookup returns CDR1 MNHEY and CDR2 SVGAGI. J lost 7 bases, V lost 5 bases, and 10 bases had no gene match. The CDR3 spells CASSPGTSASGTQYF. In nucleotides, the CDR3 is TGTGCCAGCAGTCCGGGGACTAGCGCTTCAGGGACCCAGTACTTC.

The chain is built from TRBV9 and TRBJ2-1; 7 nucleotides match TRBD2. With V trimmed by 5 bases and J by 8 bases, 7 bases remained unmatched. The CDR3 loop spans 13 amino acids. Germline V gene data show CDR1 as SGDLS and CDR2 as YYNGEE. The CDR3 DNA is TGTGCCAGCAGGTGGACTAGTGACCATGAGCAGTTCTTC. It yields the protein CASRWTSDHEQFF.

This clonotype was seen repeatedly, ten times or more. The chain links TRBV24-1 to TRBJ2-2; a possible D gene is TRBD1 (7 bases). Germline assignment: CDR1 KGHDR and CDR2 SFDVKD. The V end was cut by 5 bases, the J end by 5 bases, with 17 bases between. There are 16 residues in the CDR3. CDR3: CATSVGGQKLTGELFF. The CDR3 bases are TGTGCCACCAGTGTCGGGGGACAGAAACTTACCGGGGAGCTGTTTTTT.

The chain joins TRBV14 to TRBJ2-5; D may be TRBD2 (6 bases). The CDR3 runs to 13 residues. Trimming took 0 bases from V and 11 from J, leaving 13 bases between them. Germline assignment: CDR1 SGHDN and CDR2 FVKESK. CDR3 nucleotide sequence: TGTGCCAGCAGCCAAGATAACACCCGGGAGCAGTACTTC. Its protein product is CASSQDNTREQYF.

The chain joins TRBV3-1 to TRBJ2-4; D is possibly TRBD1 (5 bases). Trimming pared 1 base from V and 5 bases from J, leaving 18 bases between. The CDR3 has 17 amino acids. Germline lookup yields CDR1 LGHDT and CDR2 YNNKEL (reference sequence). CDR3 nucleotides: TGTGCCAGCAGCCAAGGCCCCAGGGCCCCTATCCAAAACATTCAGTACTTC. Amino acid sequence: CASSQGPRAPIQNIQYF. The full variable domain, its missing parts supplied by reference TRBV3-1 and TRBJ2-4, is DTAVSQTPKYLVTQMGNDKSIKCEQNLGHDTMYWYKQDSKKFLKIMFSYNNKELIINETVPNRFSPKSPDKAHLNLHINSLELGDSAVYFCASSQGPRAPIQNIQYFGAGTRLSVL.

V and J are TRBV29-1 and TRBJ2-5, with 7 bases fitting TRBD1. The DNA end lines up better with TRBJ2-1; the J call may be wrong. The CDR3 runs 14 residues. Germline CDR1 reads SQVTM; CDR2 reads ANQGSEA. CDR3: CSVEALLTGTEQFF. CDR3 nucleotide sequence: TGCAGCGTTGAAGCCCTACTGACAGGGACTGAGCAGTTCTTC.

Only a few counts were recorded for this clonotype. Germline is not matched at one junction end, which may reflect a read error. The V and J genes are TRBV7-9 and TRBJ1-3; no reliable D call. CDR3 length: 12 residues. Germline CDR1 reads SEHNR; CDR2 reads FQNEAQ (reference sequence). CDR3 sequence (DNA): TGTGCCAGCAGATCAATGGACGCTGAGCCATCCTTT. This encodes CASRSMDAEPSF.

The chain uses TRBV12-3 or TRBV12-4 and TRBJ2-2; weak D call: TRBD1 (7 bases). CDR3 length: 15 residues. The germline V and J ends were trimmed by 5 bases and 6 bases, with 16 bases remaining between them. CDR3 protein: CASSTTGEASGELFF. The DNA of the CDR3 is TGTGCCAGCAGTACAACAGGGGAGGCGTCCGGGGAGCTGTTTTTT.

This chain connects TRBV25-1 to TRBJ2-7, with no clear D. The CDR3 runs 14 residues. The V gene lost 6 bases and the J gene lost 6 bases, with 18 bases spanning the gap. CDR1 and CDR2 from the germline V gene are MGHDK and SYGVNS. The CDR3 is CASRSIRETCEQYF. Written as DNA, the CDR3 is TGTGCCAGCAGGTCTATTAGGGAAACCTGCGAGCAGTACTTC.

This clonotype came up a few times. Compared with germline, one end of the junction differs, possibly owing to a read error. The CDR3 DNA reads as TGTGCCAGTGTGCATGGTAATGAGCAGCTCTTC. Translated, it gives CASVHGNEQLF. The chain combines TRBV6-6 with TRBJ2-1, with no clear D. From germline, CDR1 is MNHNY and CDR2 SVGAGI (reference sequence). CDR3 length: 11 residues.

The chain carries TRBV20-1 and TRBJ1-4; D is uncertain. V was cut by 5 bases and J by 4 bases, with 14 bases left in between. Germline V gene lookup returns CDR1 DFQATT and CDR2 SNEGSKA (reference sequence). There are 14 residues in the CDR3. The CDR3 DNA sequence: TGCAGTGCTGGCACGACGGCTCTTAATGAAAAACTGTTTTTT. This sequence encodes CSAGTTALNEKLFF.

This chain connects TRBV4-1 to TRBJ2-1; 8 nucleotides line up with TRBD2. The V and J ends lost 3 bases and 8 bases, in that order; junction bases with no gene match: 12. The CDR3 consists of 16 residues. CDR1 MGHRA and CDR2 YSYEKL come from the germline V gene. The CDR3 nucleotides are TGCGCCAGCAGCCATCCCCACAGCGGGAGTACAGATGAGCAGTTCTTC. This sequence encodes CASSHPHSGSTDEQFF.

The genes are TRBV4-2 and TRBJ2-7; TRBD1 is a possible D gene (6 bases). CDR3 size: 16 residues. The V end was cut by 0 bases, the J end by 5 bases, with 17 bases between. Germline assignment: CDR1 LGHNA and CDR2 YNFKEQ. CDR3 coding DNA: TGTGCCAGCAGCCAAGAAGCAGCGAGGGGGTCCCACGAGCAGTACTTC. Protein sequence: CASSQEAARGSHEQYF.

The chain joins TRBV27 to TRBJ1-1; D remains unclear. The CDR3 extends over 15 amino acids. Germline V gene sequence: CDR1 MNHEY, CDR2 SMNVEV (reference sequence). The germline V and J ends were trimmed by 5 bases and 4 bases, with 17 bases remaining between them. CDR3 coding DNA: TGTGCCAGCAGTGATGGGGTCGGATTAAGCACTGAAGCTTTCTTT. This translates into CASSDGVGLSTEAFF.